One and the same sample provided the 32 T cell receptor beta chains below, sequenced in a study of T cell repertoires in cytomegalovirus infection. TCRdb re-derived calls from the reads in MiXCR, one entry per CDR3 protein. The repertoire includes some 900,000 distinct CDR3 sequences, approximately 32% of them detected once, and approximately 13% sits in the top ten. The antigens of these receptors remain unknown. The material was cultured CD8+ T cells from PBMCs, obtained from culture after CMV antigen stimulation. These receptors originate from a human donor in good health (CMV status not recorded). Some clones in this sample may be carry-over from other donors' samples.

This sequence joins TRBV12-3 or TRBV12-4 and TRBJ2-3, with TRBD2 matching 15 bases. CDR3 length: 16 residues. The ends lost 5 bases at V and 6 bases at J; junction bases unmatched: 6. Here the CDR3 reads CASSPGTSGGRDTQYF. In nucleotides, the CDR3 is TGTGCCAGCAGTCCCGGGACTAGCGGGGGGAGGGATACGCAGTATTTT.

The CDR3 DNA is TGTGCCAGCCGAATTCCGACTAAAAATGAAGCTTTCTTT. It encodes CASRIPTKNEAFF. The chain combines TRBV9 with TRBJ1-1; D unclear. V lost 7 bases to trimming and J lost 7 bases, with 17 bases between them. The CDR3 sequence is 13 residues long. The germline V gene has CDR1 SGDLS and CDR2 YYNGEE. The full variable domain, with the rest looked up from reference TRBV9 and TRBJ1-1, is DSGVTQTPKHLITATGQRVTLRCSPRSGDLSVYWYQQSLDQGLQFLIQYYNGEERAKGNILERFSAQQFPDLHSELNLSSLELGDSALYFCASRIPTKNEAFFGQGTRLTVV.

This clonotype is medium-sized by share. V usage is TRBV7-8 and J usage is TRBJ2-3; 7 bases are shared with TRBD1. Germline CDR1 and CDR2: SGHVS and FQNEAQ. This CDR3 is built from 16 residues. J gave up 5 bases and V 5 bases, and 13 bases lay outside the gene matches. CDR3 nucleotides: TGTGCCAGCAGCAAGGGGACAGCCCTACGCGGAGATACGCAGTATTTT. Translation: CASSKGTALRGDTQYF.

The chain has TRBV7-4 and TRBJ2-4; 12 bases are a match to TRBD2. Germline V CDR1 and CDR2: SGHVT, SQSDAQ. V trimming: 5 bases; J trimming: 0 bases; junction bases outside the gene matches: 5. The CDR3 has 17 residues. CDR3 bases: TGTGCCAGCAGCCCACTAGCGGGGGGTGTAGCCAAAAACATTCAGTACTTC. It is translated as CASSPLAGGVAKNIQYF.

This sequence joins TRBV11-1 and TRBJ2-1; 9 bases line up with TRBD2. The CDR3 is 17 amino acids. Germline CDR1 is SGHAT and CDR2 is FQDESV (reference sequence). V lost 1 base and J lost 1; bases outside the gene matches: 5. CDR3 nucleotides: TGTGCCAGCAGCTTAGGTGAGCTAGCGGGGTCCTACAATGAGCAGTTCTTC. This sequence encodes CASSLGELAGSYNEQFF.

This clonotype was counted only a few times. This chain connects TRBV5-1 to TRBJ2-7; the match to TRBD1 covers 7 bases. The germline CDR1 and CDR2 sequences are SGHRS and YFSETQ. Trimming at V came to 4 bases and at J to 0 bases, leaving 10 bases not matched to a gene. There are 16 residues in the CDR3. CDR3 region: CASSTIQGLSSYEQYF. The CDR3 DNA reads as TGCGCCAGCAGCACAATACAGGGGCTAAGCTCCTACGAGCAGTACTTC.

This clonotype was seen a handful of times. The chain employs TRBV7-6 and TRBJ1-1; 8 bases line up with TRBD1. CDR3 size: 15 residues. The V segment lost 3 bases and the J segment 3 bases; nucleotides outside the gene matches: 6. Germline CDR1 reads SGHVS; CDR2 reads FNYEAQ. Here the CDR3 DNA reads TGTGCCAGCAGCTTCGGACAGGGACCCCACACTGAAGCTTTCTTT. It codes for CASSFGQGPHTEAFF.

This clonotype was picked up many times. The chain couples TRBV7-8 to TRBJ2-3; D gene ambiguous. The CDR3 spans 18 residues. Trimming shortened V by 1 base and J by 2 bases, and 19 bases separated the two germline ends. Germline assignment: CDR1 SGHVS and CDR2 FQNEAQ. The CDR3: CASSLDKIHGTITDTQYF. As DNA, the CDR3 is TGTGCCAGCAGCTTAGATAAGATCCATGGAACGATCACAGATACGCAGTATTTT. The full variable domain, completed using reference TRBV7-8 and TRBJ2-3, is GAGVSQSPRYKVAKRGQDVALRCDPISGHVSLFWYQQALGQGPEFLTYFQNEAQLDKSGLPSDRFFAERPEGSVSTLKIQRTQQEDSAVYLCASSLDKIHGTITDTQYFGPGTRLTVL.

The V call is TRBV13, the J call TRBJ2-7; no clear D gene. The CDR3 is 12 amino acids. V lost 5 bases, J lost 4 bases, and 9 bases lay in between. Germline-derived CDR1 and CDR2 are PRHDT and FYEKMQ (reference sequence). CDR3 bases: TGTGCCAGCAGCACTGGCCTTTACGAGCAGTACGTC. This translates into CASSTGLYEQYV.

The CDR3 here is CASSSYRDSPSYEQYF. The DNA for the CDR3 is TGTGCCAGCAGCTCCTACCGGGACAGTCCCTCCTACGAGCAGTACTTC. The rearrangement links TRBV7-9 to TRBJ2-7, with 7 positions matching TRBD1. J lost 0 bases, V lost 4 bases, and 9 bases had no gene match. The CDR3 is 16 amino acids. Germline V gene lookup returns CDR1 SEHNR and CDR2 FQNEAQ (reference sequence).

This clonotype was picked up a small number of times. J is TRBJ1-1 and V is TRBV6-6; 7 bases are a match to TRBD1. V shed 2 bases, J shed 1 base, and the junction held 4 bases outside the gene matches. The CDR3 runs to 15 residues. Germline V gives CDR1 MNHNY, CDR2 SVGAGI (reference sequence). The CDR3 spells CASSYVRTGNTEAFF. CDR3 DNA: TGTGCCAGCAGTTACGTCAGGACAGGGAACACTGAAGCTTTCTTT.

Note on this clonotype: A clone one base away is much larger, so this may be a read error. V and J are TRBV7-2 and TRBJ1-1; D uncertain. Germline loops: CDR1 SGHTA, CDR2 FQGNSA. The CDR3 sequence is 15 residues long. The CDR3 DNA sequence: TGTGCCAGCAGCTTAGCGAGGAAGGGTGGCACTAAAGCTTTCTTT. It translates to CASSLARKGGTKAFF.

This clonotype was seen once. The chain recombines TRBV3-1 with TRBJ2-5, with TRBD2 matching 8 bases. Germline CDR1 reads LGHDT; CDR2 reads YNNKEL (reference sequence). Trimming removed 1 base from V and 1 base from J; junction bases left unmatched: 8. The CDR3 has 17 amino acids. Here the CDR3 DNA reads TGTGCCAGCAGCCAAGGTACCCAGCGGGGGCGCCAAGAGACCCAGTACTTC. As protein: CASSQGTQRGRQETQYF.

The rearrangement uses TRBV6-2 or TRBV6-3 and TRBJ2-3, with D tentatively TRBD1 (6 bases). Germline values: CDR1 MNHEY, CDR2 SVGEGT. The V end was cut by 3 bases, the J end by 2 bases, with 15 bases between. This CDR3 has 16 amino acids. The CDR3 sequence: CASSYGTRGPTDTQYF. CDR3 coding DNA: TGTGCCAGCAGTTATGGGACAAGGGGCCCCACAGATACGCAGTATTTT.

The J gene is TRBJ2-5, the V gene TRBV6-5, with a possible D match to TRBD2 (7 bases). With 4 bases removed from V and 7 bases from J, the gap between germline ends came to 16 bases. The CDR3 runs 14 residues. Germline-derived CDR1 and CDR2 are MNHEY and SVGAGI. The CDR3 is CASSLGRGGGTQYF. In DNA form, the CDR3 reads TGTGCCAGCAGTTTAGGACGGGGAGGGGGGACCCAGTACTTC.

This clonotype was seen more than once but under ten times. This sequence joins TRBV7-2 and TRBJ2-1, with TRBD2 matching 9 bases. Trimming took 5 bases from V and 4 from J; bases not matched to a gene: 21. The V gene's germline CDR1 is SGHTA and CDR2 FQGNSA. The CDR3 is 20 amino acids. CDR3 nucleotide sequence: TGTGCCAGCAGCCCGACCAGGACTAGCGAGCGCTTACTGTTGTACAATGAGCAGTTCTTC. Encoded protein: CASSPTRTSERLLLYNEQFF.

The chain recombines TRBV7-9 with TRBJ2-7; D is undetermined. CDR3 length: 14 residues. Germline CDR1 SEHNR, CDR2 FQNEAQ (reference sequence). Deletions cut 5 bases from V and 4 bases from J, with 15 bases between. The DNA of the CDR3 is TGTGCCAGCAGCGATGGACGGACCTTTTACGAGCAGTACGTC. Its protein is CASSDGRTFYEQYV.

The rearrangement joins TRBV7-4 to TRBJ2-7; D is tentatively TRBD1 or TRBD2 (5 bases each). Per germline, CDR1 SGHVT and CDR2 SQSDAQ. The CDR3 extends over 13 amino acids. The ends were cut back, 5 bases at V and 5 bases at J, with 13 bases in the middle. The CDR3 spells CASSPTGTNEQYV. In nucleotides, the CDR3 is TGTGCCAGCAGCCCCACGGGGACCAACGAGCAGTACGTC.

This clonotype came up a few times. The chain links TRBV7-2 to TRBJ2-5; no clear D. This CDR3 contains 14 residues. From germline, CDR1 is SGHTA and CDR2 FQGNSA. Deletions cut 0 bases from V and 1 base from J, with 6 bases between. CDR3 protein: CASSLAAAQETQYF. Here the CDR3 DNA reads TGTGCCAGCAGCTTAGCCGCGGCCCAAGAGACCCAGTACTTC.

This chain links TRBV7-9 with TRBJ1-4; 7 positions match TRBD1. The germline V gene encodes CDR1 SEHNR and CDR2 FQNEAQ (reference sequence). The CDR3 runs 11 residues. The ends lost 7 bases at V and 12 bases at J; junction bases unmatched: 5. CDR3 in amino acids: CASNRDSQLFF. CDR3 nucleotides: TGTGCCAGCAACCGGGACAGCCAACTGTTTTTT. The variable domain in full, completed from reference TRBV7-9 and TRBJ1-4, reads DTGVSQNPRHKITKRGQNVTFRCDPISEHNRLYWYRQTLGQGPEFLTYFQNEAQLEKSRLLSDRFSAERPKGSFSTLEIQRTEQGDSAMYLCASNRDSQLFFGSGTQLSVL.

This clonotype was seen only a few times. This sequence joins TRBV3-1 and TRBJ2-7; 13 nucleotides match TRBD2. With 5 bases clipped from V and 5 bases from J, the junction kept 6 bases outside the gene matches. The CDR3 sequence is 15 residues long. Per germline, CDR1 LGHDT and CDR2 YNNKEL (reference sequence). This CDR3 reads CASSKLAGGPHEQYF. Written as DNA, the CDR3 is TGTGCCAGCAGCAAACTAGCGGGGGGGCCCCACGAGCAGTACTTC.

This clonotype was observed a handful of times. The chain carries TRBV5-5 and TRBJ2-7; 8 bases fit TRBD1. The CDR3 loop spans 16 amino acids. Per the germline V gene, CDR1 is SGHKS and CDR2 is YYEKEE (reference sequence). Losses at the gene ends were 0 bases for V and 2 bases for J; bases not matched to a gene: 7. The CDR3 DNA sequence: TGTGCCAGCAGCTTGGGGGGGGCAGGGGGCCCCTACGAGCAGTACGTC. This sequence encodes CASSLGGAGGPYEQYV.

CDR3 nucleotide sequence: TGTGCCAGCAGTGAGCGGTTAGCGGGGGGATACACAGATACGCAGTATTTT. It is translated as CASSERLAGGYTDTQYF. V is TRBV25-1 and J is TRBJ2-3; 10 positions match TRBD2. The trim removed 3 bases at V and 2 bases at J, leaving 8 bases unmatched. The CDR3 consists of 17 residues. From germline, CDR1 is MGHDK and CDR2 SYGVNS.

This sequence joins TRBV4-2 and TRBJ1-6; 7 positions match TRBD1. This CDR3 has 17 amino acids. Losses at the gene ends were 1 base for V and 5 bases for J; bases not matched to a gene: 8. The germline V gene encodes CDR1 LGHNA and CDR2 YNFKEQ. CDR3 DNA: TGTGCCAGCAGCCAAGGGGTGGGACAGCCTAATAATTCACCCCTCCACTTT. Translation gives CASSQGVGQPNNSPLHF.

This clonotype has just a few counts. V usage is TRBV28 and J usage is TRBJ1-2; D gene uncertain. From germline, CDR1 is MDHEN and CDR2 SYDVKM. The CDR3 covers 16 residues. V shed 7 bases and J shed 2 bases, with 20 bases lying between them. The CDR3 region has the DNA TGTGCCAGCAAGAGAGTACTAGACAAGCCGAACTATGGCTACACCTTC. It encodes CASKRVLDKPNYGYTF.

As for this clonotype: One junction end does not reproduce the germline sequence, and a read error may be involved. The chain carries TRBV7-6 and TRBJ2-3; TRBD1 might be the D (6 bases). There are 13 residues in the CDR3. Germline V gives CDR1 SGHVS, CDR2 FNYEAQ. This chain's CDR3 is CASSQGHPDTQYF. DNA of the CDR3: TGTGCTAGCAGCCAGGGACATCCAGATACGCAGTATTTT. Full variable domain (remainder filled in from reference TRBV7-6 and TRBJ2-3): GAGVSQSPRYKVTKRGQDVALRCDPISGHVSLYWYRQALGQGPEFLTYFNYEAQQDKSGLPNDRFSAERPEGSISTLTIQRTEQRDSAMYRCASSQGHPDTQYFGPGTRLTVL.

The V and J genes are TRBV7-6 and TRBJ1-1, with D perhaps matching TRBD1 (5 bases). Deletions cut 6 bases from V and 5 bases from J, with 19 bases between. The CDR3 has 15 residues. Germline CDR1 SGHVS, CDR2 FNYEAQ. The CDR3 sequence is CASRRSGGVGTEAFF. The CDR3 DNA follows: TGTGCCAGCAGGCGCAGTGGGGGGGTAGGAACTGAAGCTTTCTTT.

The genes are TRBV20-1 and TRBJ2-1; weak D call: TRBD2 (6 bases). CDR3 length: 13 residues. CDR1 and CDR2 (germline): DFQATT, SNEGSKA (reference sequence). Trimming shortened V by 4 bases and J by 6 bases, and 13 bases separated the two germline ends. The DNA for the CDR3 is TGCAGTGCTACCCGGGACTTCCCCAATGAGCAGTTCTTC. Translated: CSATRDFPNEQFF.

The chain uses TRBV20-1 and TRBJ1-1; D not resolved. With 0 bases removed from V and 1 base from J, the gap between germline ends came to 12 bases. Germline CDR1 reads DFQATT; CDR2 reads SNEGSKA (reference sequence). The CDR3 is made up of 15 amino acids. The CDR3 reads CSARDPVDWNTEAFF. The CDR3 nucleotides read TGCAGTGCTAGAGATCCGGTGGACTGGAACACTGAAGCTTTCTTT.

This clonotype was found a few times. The chain employs TRBV12-3 or TRBV12-4 and TRBJ1-1; D gene uncertain. CDR3 length: 12 residues. Trimming took 8 bases from V and 1 from J, leaving 8 bases between them. The CDR3 DNA follows: TGTGCCAGCCCCGGACCGAACACTGAAGCTTTCTTT. Encoded protein: CASPGPNTEAFF.

The chain is built from TRBV28 and TRBJ2-7; no definite D call. CDR3 length: 13 residues. The germline V gene has CDR1 MDHEN and CDR2 SYDVKM. V gave up 6 bases and J gave up 3 bases, with 12 bases separating them. The CDR3 loop reads CASRSGPYYEQYV. CDR3 coding DNA: TGTGCCAGCAGATCCGGTCCCTACTACGAGCAGTACGTC.

This clonotype was counted many times. The rearrangement links TRBV6-1 to TRBJ2-1, with 7 bases matching TRBD1. V dropped 5 bases and J dropped 6; count of bases not matched to a gene: 4. The CDR3 runs to 13 residues. Germline values: CDR1 MNHNS, CDR2 SASEGT. The CDR3 bases are TGTGCCAGCAGTCCGACAGGGTCCAATGAGCAGTTCTTC. Its protein is CASSPTGSNEQFF.